The rows below give T cell receptor beta chains drawn from one sample of a study of T cell responses to AZD1222 COVID-19 vaccine. Generated by immunoSEQ multiplex PCR, the TCRdb table keeps only in-frame clones and is missing some. This table holds about 120,000 clones, 70% to 90% found once. Sequencing used peripheral blood, obtained on day 0 of MenACWY control vaccination. Every receptor here comes from an adult in good health. Each CDR3 is given with its conserved first and last residue. A D gene is named only where the DNA matches it firmly. Clone size is given for some rows only: seen once, a few or many times, or a class if the clone is expanded.

abundance,d_gene,len,j_gene,v_gene,CDR3aa,CDR3nt
.,.,16,TRBJ1-5,TRBV30,CAWSVSLTGLYQPQHF,TGTGCCTGGAGTGTAAGTCTAACAGGACTTTATCAGCCCCAGCATTTT
.,.,13,TRBJ1-2,TRBV28,CASSSFRIDGYTF,TGTGCCAGCAGTTCCTTCAGGATTGATGGCTACACCTTC
.,TRBD2,13,TRBJ2-1,TRBV7-2,CASRTSGGHEQFF,TGTGCCAGCAGGACTAGCGGGGGGCATGAGCAGTTCTTC
.,.,15,TRBJ1-2,TRBV24-1,CATSAGYSQSGGYTF,TGTGCCACCAGTGCCGGGTACTCTCAGTCGGGGGGCTATACCTTC
.,TRBD1,16,TRBJ2-2,TRBV29-1,CSVAEAGGVDTGELFF,TGCAGCGTTGCCGAAGCAGGGGGCGTCGACACCGGGGAGCTGTTTTTT
few,TRBD1,14,TRBJ2-1,TRBV10-3,CAISAGTAYNEQFF,TGTGCCATCAGCGCCGGGACAGCGTACAATGAGCAGTTCTTC
.,TRBD1,15,TRBJ1-1,TRBV7-2,CASSPRGQGYTEAFF,TGTGCCAGCAGCCCGAGGGGACAGGGATACACTGAAGCTTTCTTT
few,TRBD1,15,TRBJ1-5,TRBV2,CASSDQTGGYQPQHF,TGTGCCAGCAGTGACCAGACAGGGGGCTATCAGCCCCAGCATTTT
once,TRBD1,13,TRBJ1-2,TRBV28,CASRGTANYGYTF,TGTGCCAGCAGGGGGACAGCTAACTATGGCTACACCTTC
.,TRBD1,13,TRBJ1-1,TRBV29-1,CSVEDRGGTEAFF,TGCAGCGTTGAGGACAGGGGGGGCACTGAAGCTTTCTTT
.,TRBD1,12,TRBJ2-7,TRBV24-1,CATSTQGREQYF,TGTGCCACCAGTACACAGGGGCGCGAGCAGTACTTC
.,TRBD2,17,TRBJ2-3,TRBV7-2,CASSELTTSGGSDTQYF,TGTGCCAGCAGCGAGCTTACGACTAGCGGGGGTTCAGATACGCAGTATTTT
.,TRBD1,17,TRBJ2-1,TRBV28,CASSLLIVRGRGNEQFF,TGTGCCAGCAGTTTATTAATTGTGAGGGGGCGCGGAAATGAGCAGTTCTTC
few,.,15,TRBJ2-2,TRBV5-1,CASSLRQENTGELFF,TGCGCCAGCAGCTTGAGACAGGAAAACACCGGGGAGCTGTTTTTT
few,.,14,TRBJ2-3,TRBV9,CASSVDGQLDTQYF,TGTGCCAGCAGCGTGGATGGACAACTGGATACGCAGTATTTT
.,.,13,TRBJ1-2,TRBV28,CASSVGDGTGYTF,TGTGCCAGCAGCGTAGGGGACGGGACCGGCTACACCTTC
.,TRBD1,15,TRBJ1-3,TRBV9,CASSPPGQGGNTIYF,TGTGCCAGCAGCCCACCGGGACAGGGCGGAAACACCATATATTTT
.,.,16,TRBJ1-4,TRBV27,CASSIRGGRANEKLFF,TGTGCCAGCAGTATTAGGGGGGGGCGGGCTAATGAAAAACTGTTTTTT
few,TRBD1,14,TRBJ2-7,TRBV7-2,CASSSTGGGYEQYF,TGTGCCAGCAGCTCTACAGGGGGTGGTTACGAGCAGTACTTC
.,.,15,TRBJ1-3,TRBV7-2,CASSLERGSGNTIYF,TGTGCCAGCAGCTTAGAAAGGGGATCTGGAAACACCATATATTTT
.,.,13,TRBJ2-5,TRBV18,CASSPESRETQYF,TGTGCCAGCTCACCAGAATCGCGGGAGACCCAGTACTTC
.,.,15,TRBJ2-3,TRBV19,CASRPQDLRTDTQYF,TGTGCCAGTAGGCCCCAGGACCTCCGCACAGATACGCAGTATTTT
.,TRBD1,15,TRBJ2-1,TRBV7-9,CASSRDSSSYNEQFF,TGTGCCAGCAGCCGGGACAGTAGCTCCTACAATGAGCAGTTCTTC
.,TRBD1,14,TRBJ1-6,TRBV10-1,CASSTTGNGSPLHF,TGCGCCAGCAGTACGACAGGGAATGGATCACCCCTCCACTTT
.,TRBD1,15,TRBJ1-1,TRBV29-1,CSVWDRGNANTEAFF,TGCAGCGTCTGGGACAGGGGGAATGCGAACACTGAAGCTTTCTTT
.,.,13,TRBJ2-3,TRBV12-3/TRBV12-4,CASTGLSTDTQYF,TGTGCCAGCACCGGGCTGAGCACAGATACGCAGTATTTT
.,.,13,TRBJ2-3,TRBV2,CASSRTFTDTQYF,TGTGCCAGCAGTAGGACTTTCACAGATACGCAGTATTTT
.,.,13,TRBJ1-1,TRBV3-1/TRBV3-2,CASSRTVNTEAFF,TGTGCCAGCAGCCGAACGGTGAACACTGAAGCTTTCTTT
.,.,11,TRBJ1-4,TRBV28,CASKPNEKLFF,TGTGCCAGCAAACCAAATGAAAAACTGTTTTTT
.,TRBD1,13,TRBJ2-7,TRBV10-3,CAISDGQGYEQYF,TGTGCCATCAGTGACGGACAGGGATACGAGCAGTACTTC
once,.,14,TRBJ1-2,TRBV6-5,CASSLGGPNYGYTF,TGTGCCAGCAGCCTAGGGGGGCCTAACTATGGCTACACCTTC
.,TRBD1,15,TRBJ2-1,TRBV6-6,CAATNGQGAWNEQFF,TGTGCCGCCACGAATGGCCAGGGGGCGTGGAATGAGCAGTTCTTC
.,TRBD1,17,TRBJ1-2,TRBV4-2,CASSQDARIRTGVGYTF,TGTGCCAGCAGCCAAGATGCCCGCATCCGGACAGGGGTTGGCTACACCTTC
.,.,15,TRBJ1-3,TRBV28,CASSFEGVAGNTIYF,TGTGCCAGCAGTTTTGAGGGTGTAGCTGGAAACACCATATATTTT
.,.,11,TRBJ2-7,TRBV27,CASTMNYEQYF,TGTGCCAGCACCATGAATTACGAGCAGTACTTC
.,.,14,TRBJ1-2,TRBV9,CASSVSSQGPGYTF,TGTGCCAGCAGCGTAAGTTCCCAGGGGCCTGGCTACACCTTC
.,.,16,TRBJ2-3,TRBV2,CASQIGGSTGTDTQYF,TGTGCCAGCCAAATCGGAGGGTCGACAGGCACAGATACGCAGTATTTT
.,.,13,TRBJ1-2,TRBV2,CASSEGRIYGYTF,TGTGCCAGCAGTGAGGGTCGGATCTATGGCTACACCTTC
.,TRBD1,15,TRBJ2-7,TRBV7-6,CASSLGSLAGGEQYF,TGTGCCAGCAGCTTAGGGTCCCTTGCAGGGGGCGAGCAGTACTTC
once,.,14,TRBJ2-2,TRBV7-3,CASSQTINTGELFF,TGTGCCAGCAGTCAAACGATTAACACCGGGGAGCTGTTTTTT
once,.,12,TRBJ2-2,TRBV3-1/TRBV3-2,CASLRGTGELFF,TGTGCCAGCCTACGGGGGACCGGGGAGCTGTTTTTT
.,TRBD1,13,TRBJ1-1,TRBV19,CASRTGGNTEAFF,TGTGCCAGTAGAACAGGGGGTAACACTGAAGCTTTCTTT
.,.,13,TRBJ1-2,TRBV6-5,CASSQTGNYGYTF,TGTGCCAGCAGCCAAACAGGGAACTATGGCTACACCTTC
.,TRBD2,16,TRBJ2-1,TRBV24-1,CATPVVGTISYNEQFF,TGTGCCACCCCAGTGGTCGGGACTATCTCCTACAATGAGCAGTTCTTC
.,.,16,TRBJ2-3,TRBV19,CASKIGTARSTDTQYF,TGTGCCAGTAAAATTGGAACAGCCCGAAGCACAGATACGCAGTATTTT
.,.,13,TRBJ1-2,TRBV6-5,CASRSDSHYGYTF,TGTGCCAGCAGGTCCGACAGCCACTATGGCTACACCTTC
.,.,15,TRBJ2-2,TRBV27,CASSSRLTATGELFF,TGTGCCAGCAGTTCCAGATTAACAGCTACCGGGGAGCTGTTTTTT
few,.,14,TRBJ2-4,TRBV6-2/TRBV6-3,CASSYSGSKNIQYF,TGTGCCAGCAGTTACTCGGGCAGCAAAAACATTCAGTACTTC
.,.,12,TRBJ1-2,TRBV18,CASSTTNYGYTF,TGTGCCAGCTCAACCACTAACTATGGCTACACCTTC
.,TRBD1,15,TRBJ1-2,TRBV28,CASSFQGGGDYGYTF,TGTGCCAGCAGTTTTCAGGGGGGTGGTGACTATGGCTACACCTTC
.,TRBD1,15,TRBJ2-3,TRBV5-1,CASSGTVGSTDTQYF,TGCGCCAGCAGCGGGACAGTTGGTAGCACAGATACGCAGTATTTT